The table lists the clone carrying this T cell receptor beta chain with a few counts. This CDR3 region has 13 residues. The ends were cut back, 1 base at V and 5 bases at J, with 8 bases in the middle. The V gene's germline CDR1 is SGHTA and CDR2 FQGNSA. The sample is drawn from a study of blood T cell repertoires in COVID-19. Sequencing was performed with immunoSEQ multiplex PCR; in TCRdb, only in-frame clones are kept and a portion is missing. Of 150,000 to 250,000 clones listed, roughly 82% are singletons. This chain connects TRBV7-2 to TRBJ1-1; D is undetermined. The receptor's source is a man between 40 and 49 years old who had recovered from COVID-19. Sample: PBMCs or T cells enriched from blood (not recorded which). The CDR3: CASSLVPGTEAFF. Written as DNA, the CDR3 is TGTGCCAGCAGCTTAGTGCCAGGAACTGAAGCTTTCTTT.